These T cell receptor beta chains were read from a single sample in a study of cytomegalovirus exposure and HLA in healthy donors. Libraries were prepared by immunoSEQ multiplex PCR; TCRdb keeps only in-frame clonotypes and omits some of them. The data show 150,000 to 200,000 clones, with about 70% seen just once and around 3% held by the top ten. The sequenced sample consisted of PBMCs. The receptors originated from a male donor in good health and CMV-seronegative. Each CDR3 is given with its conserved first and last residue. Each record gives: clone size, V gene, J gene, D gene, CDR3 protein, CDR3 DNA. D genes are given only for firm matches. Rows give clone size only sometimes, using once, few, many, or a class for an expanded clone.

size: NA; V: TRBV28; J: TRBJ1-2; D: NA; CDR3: CASGSRGYTF; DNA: TGTGCCAGCGGCTCGAGGGGCTACACCTTC
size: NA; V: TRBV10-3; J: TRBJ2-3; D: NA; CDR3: CAISESAGLSDTQYF; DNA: TGTGCCATCAGTGAGTCGGCCGGACTATCAGATACGCAGTATTTT
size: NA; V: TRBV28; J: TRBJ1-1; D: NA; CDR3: CASSLRGTVLTEAFF; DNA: TGTGCCAGCAGTTTAAGGGGAACGGTTTTGACTGAAGCTTTCTTT
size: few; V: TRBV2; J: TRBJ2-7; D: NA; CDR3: CASTEVLAASYEQYF; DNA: TGTGCCAGCACGGAGGTACTAGCTGCTTCCTACGAGCAGTACTTC
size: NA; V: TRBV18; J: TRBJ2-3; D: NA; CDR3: CASSPSRDSTDTQYF; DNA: TGTGCCAGCTCACCCAGCCGGGACTCCACAGATACGCAGTATTTT
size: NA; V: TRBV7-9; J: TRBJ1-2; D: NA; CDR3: CASSLEIPYGYTF; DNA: TGTGCCAGCAGCTTGGAGATTCCCTATGGCTACACCTTC
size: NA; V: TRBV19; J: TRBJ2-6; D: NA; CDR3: CASSPRVGVPGANVLTF; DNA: TGTGCCAGTAGTCCCCGGGTCGGTGTCCCTGGGGCCAACGTCCTGACTTTC
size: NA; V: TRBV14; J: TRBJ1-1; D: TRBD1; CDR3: CASSRVGQGWRGTEAFF; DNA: TGTGCCAGCAGCCGAGTTGGACAGGGCTGGCGTGGGACTGAAGCTTTCTTT
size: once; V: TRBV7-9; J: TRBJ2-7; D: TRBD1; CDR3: CASSHTTGQGSYEQYF; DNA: TGTGCCAGCAGCCATACCACCGGACAGGGGTCCTACGAGCAGTACTTC
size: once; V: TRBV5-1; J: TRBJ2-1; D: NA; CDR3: CASSLVSSSYNEQFF; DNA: TGCGCCAGCAGCTTGGTCTCGAGCTCCTACAATGAGCAGTTCTTC
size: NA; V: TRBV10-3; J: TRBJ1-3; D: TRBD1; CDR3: CAISAGQGRPSGNTIYF; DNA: TGTGCCATCAGTGCGGGACAGGGGAGACCCTCTGGAAACACCATATATTTT
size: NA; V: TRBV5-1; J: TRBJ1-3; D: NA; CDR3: CASSLGGSGNTIYF; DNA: TGCGCCAGCAGCTTGGGCGGCTCTGGAAACACCATATATTTT
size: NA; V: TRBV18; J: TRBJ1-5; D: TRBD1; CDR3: CASSSLGGSDQPQHF; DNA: TGTGCCAGCTCATCATTAGGGGGCTCGGATCAGCCCCAGCATTTT
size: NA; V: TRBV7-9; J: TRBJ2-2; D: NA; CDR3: CASSSQGSTGELFF; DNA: TGTGCCAGCAGCTCGCAGGGGAGCACCGGGGAGCTGTTTTTT
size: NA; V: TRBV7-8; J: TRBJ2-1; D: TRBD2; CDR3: CASSLARVAGGYYNEQFF; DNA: TGTGCCAGCAGCTTAGCGCGGGTAGCGGGAGGATACTACAATGAGCAGTTCTTC
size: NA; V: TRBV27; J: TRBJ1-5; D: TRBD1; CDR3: CASSRTGPSNQPQHF; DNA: TGTGCCAGCAGCCGGACAGGACCTAGCAATCAGCCCCAGCATTTT
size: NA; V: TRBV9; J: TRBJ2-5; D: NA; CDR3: CASSAQGGVETQYF; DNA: TGTGCCAGCAGCGCACAGGGTGGGGTAGAGACCCAGTACTTC
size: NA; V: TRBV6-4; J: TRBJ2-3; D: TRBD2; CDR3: CASSDGASGDTDTQYF; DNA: TGTGCCAGCAGTGACGGAGCTAGCGGGGATACAGATACGCAGTATTTT
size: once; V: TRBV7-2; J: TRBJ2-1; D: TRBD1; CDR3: CASSLALLTGGYNEQFF; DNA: TGTGCCAGCAGCTTAGCCCTTCTCACAGGGGGCTACAATGAGCAGTTCTTC
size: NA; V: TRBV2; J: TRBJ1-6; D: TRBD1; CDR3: CASYFRQGAGNSPLHF; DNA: TGTGCCAGCTACTTCCGACAGGGCGCTGGGAATTCACCCCTCCACTTT
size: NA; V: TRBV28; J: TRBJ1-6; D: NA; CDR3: CASSLDRYSPLHF; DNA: TGTGCCAGCAGTTTAGATCGGTATTCACCCCTCCACTTT
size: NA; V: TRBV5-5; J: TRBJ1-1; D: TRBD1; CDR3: CASSLARMTGGRRNTEAFF; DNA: TGTGCCAGCAGCTTGGCCAGGATGACAGGGGGAAGGAGGAACACTGAAGCTTTCTTT
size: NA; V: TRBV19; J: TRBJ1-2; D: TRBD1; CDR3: CASSIRPGGTGYGYTF; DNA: TGTGCCAGTAGTATTCGACCCGGCGGGACAGGGTATGGCTACACCTTC
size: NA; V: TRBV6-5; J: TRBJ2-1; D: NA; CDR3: CASRHSDNEQFF; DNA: TGTGCCAGCAGACATAGCGACAATGAGCAGTTCTTC
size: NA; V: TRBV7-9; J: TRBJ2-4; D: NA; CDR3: CATTIVVNAKNIQYF; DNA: TGTGCCACCACGATAGTAGTCAACGCCAAAAACATTCAGTACTTC
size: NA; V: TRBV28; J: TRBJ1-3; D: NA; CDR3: CASSLPVHSGNTIYF; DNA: TGTGCCAGCAGTTTGCCGGTTCACTCTGGAAACACCATATATTTT
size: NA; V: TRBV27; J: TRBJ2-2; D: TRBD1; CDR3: CASSFRIPGQGSGELFF; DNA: TGTGCCAGCAGCTTCCGCATACCGGGACAGGGTTCCGGGGAGCTGTTTTTT
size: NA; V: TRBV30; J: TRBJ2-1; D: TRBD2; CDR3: CAWSVWTPAGEQFF; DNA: TGTGCCTGGAGTGTATGGACCCCAGCGGGGGAGCAGTTCTTC
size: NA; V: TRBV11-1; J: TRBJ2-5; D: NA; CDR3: CASSLVVNAQETQYF; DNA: TGTGCCAGCAGCTTGGTAGTAAACGCGCAAGAGACCCAGTACTTC
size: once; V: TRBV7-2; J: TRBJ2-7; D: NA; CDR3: CASSLDWTVAREQYF; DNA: TGTGCCAGCAGCTTAGATTGGACAGTGGCTAGGGAGCAGTACTTC
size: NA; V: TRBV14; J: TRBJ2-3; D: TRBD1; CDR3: CASSEWTGVVSDTQYF; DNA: TGTGCCAGCAGCGAATGGACAGGGGTTGTATCAGATACGCAGTATTTT
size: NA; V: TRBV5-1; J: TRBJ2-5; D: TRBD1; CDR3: CASSLGDRVQETQYF; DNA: TGCGCCAGCAGCTTGGGAGACAGGGTCCAAGAGACCCAGTACTTC
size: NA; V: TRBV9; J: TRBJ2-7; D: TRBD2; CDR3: CASSPRGSGGAYEQYF; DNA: TGTGCCAGCAGCCCCCGCGGGAGTGGAGGCGCCTACGAGCAGTACTTC
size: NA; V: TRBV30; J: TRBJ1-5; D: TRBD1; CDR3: CAWSSKYRGRNQPQHF; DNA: TGTGCCTGGAGCTCAAAATACAGGGGGCGCAATCAGCCCCAGCATTTT
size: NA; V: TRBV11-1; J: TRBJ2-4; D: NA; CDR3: CASSPPQRVGPKNIQYF; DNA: TGTGCCAGCAGCCCCCCCCAGCGGGTAGGGCCCAAAAACATTCAGTACTTC
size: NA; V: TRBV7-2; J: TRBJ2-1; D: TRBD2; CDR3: CASSSPGSGYGTPYNEQFF; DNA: TGTGCCAGCAGCTCTCCGGGTAGCGGGTATGGAACGCCCTACAATGAGCAGTTCTTC
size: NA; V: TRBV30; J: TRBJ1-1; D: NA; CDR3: CAWSPRQDSEAFF; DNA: TGTGCCTGGAGCCCCCGACAGGACAGTGAAGCTTTCTTT
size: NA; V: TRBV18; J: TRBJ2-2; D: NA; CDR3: CASSPPVGGTGELFF; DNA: TGTGCCAGCTCGCCCCCAGTGGGGGGCACCGGGGAGCTGTTTTTT
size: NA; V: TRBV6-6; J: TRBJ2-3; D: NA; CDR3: CASTNGEADTQYF; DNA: TGTGCCAGCACAAACGGTGAGGCAGATACGCAGTATTTT
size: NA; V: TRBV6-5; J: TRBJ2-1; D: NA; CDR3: CASSPSLRGEQFF; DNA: TGTGCCAGCAGCCCTAGCTTGCGGGGTGAGCAGTTCTTC
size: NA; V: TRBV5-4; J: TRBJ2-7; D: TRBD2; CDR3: CASSLGLAGGYEQYF; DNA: TGTGCCAGCAGCTTGGGACTAGCGGGCGGATACGAGCAGTACTTC
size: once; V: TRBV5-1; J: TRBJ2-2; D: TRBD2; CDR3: CASSSGLVNTGELFF; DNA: TGCGCCAGCAGTTCGGGACTAGTGAACACCGGGGAGCTGTTTTTT
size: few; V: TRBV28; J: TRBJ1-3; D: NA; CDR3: CASSSGGPYSGNTIYF; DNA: TGTGCCAGCAGTAGCGGGGGTCCTTACTCTGGAAACACCATATATTTT
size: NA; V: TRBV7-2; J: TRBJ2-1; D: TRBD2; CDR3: CASSPTRLAGQGEQFF; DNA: TGTGCCAGCAGCCCGACCCGACTAGCGGGACAGGGTGAGCAGTTCTTC
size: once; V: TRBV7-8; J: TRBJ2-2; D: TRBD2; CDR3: CASSRQRGSGELFF; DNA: TGTGCCAGCAGCCGGCAGCGGGGATCCGGGGAGCTGTTTTTT
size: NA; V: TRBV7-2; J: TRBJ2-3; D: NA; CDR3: CASSLLTDTQYF; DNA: TGTGCCAGCAGCTTACTTACAGATACGCAGTATTTT
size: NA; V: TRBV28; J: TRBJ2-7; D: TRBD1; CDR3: CASRVPDRDEQYF; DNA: TGTGCCAGCAGAGTGCCGGACAGGGACGAGCAGTACTTC
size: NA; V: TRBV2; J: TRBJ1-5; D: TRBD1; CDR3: CASSERTGWNQPQHF; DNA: TGTGCCAGCAGTGAAAGGACAGGCTGGAATCAGCCCCAGCATTTT
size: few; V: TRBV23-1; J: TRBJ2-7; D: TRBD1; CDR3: CASSQGFRGTGHQSSYEQYF; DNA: TGCGCCAGCAGTCAAGGATTCAGGGGGACAGGGCACCAAAGCTCCTACGAGCAGTACTTC
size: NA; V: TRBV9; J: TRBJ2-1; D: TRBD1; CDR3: CASSGQTGYYNEQFF; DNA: TGTGCCAGCAGTGGCCAGACAGGGTACTACAATGAGCAGTTCTTC
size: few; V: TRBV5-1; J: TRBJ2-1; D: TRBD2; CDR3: CASSPRLAGASNEQFF; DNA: TGCGCCAGCAGCCCCAGACTAGCGGGAGCTTCTAATGAGCAGTTCTTC